This entry features one TCR beta chain sequence. Its target is not known. Assay used: immunoSEQ multiplex PCR; TCRdb lists only in-frame clones, some missing. There are approximately 83,000 clones in the sample; just over 90% occur only once, and 4.1% lies in the top ten. The data derive from a study of T cells in localized non-small cell lung cancer. General study points: A median approximately 53 of the top 100 tumor clones appeared in adjacent lung. Maximal T cell clonality occurred in uninvolved adjacent lung, with tumor ranking below it.

The germline V gene has CDR1 SGDLS and CDR2 YYNGEE. Trimming cost V 3 bases and J 9 bases; bases outside gene matches: 9. This CDR3 contains 15 residues. This chain uses TRBV9 with TRBJ1-6, with 7 nucleotides matching TRBD1. Here the sequenced sample was PBMCs, taken before any cancer treatment. The clonotype originates from a woman aged 40 to 75 with stage II squamous cell lung carcinoma. In DNA, the CDR3 is TGTGCCAGCAGCGCTAAGACAGGGTTAGTTTCACCCCTCCACTTT. It translates to CASSAKTGLVSPLHF.